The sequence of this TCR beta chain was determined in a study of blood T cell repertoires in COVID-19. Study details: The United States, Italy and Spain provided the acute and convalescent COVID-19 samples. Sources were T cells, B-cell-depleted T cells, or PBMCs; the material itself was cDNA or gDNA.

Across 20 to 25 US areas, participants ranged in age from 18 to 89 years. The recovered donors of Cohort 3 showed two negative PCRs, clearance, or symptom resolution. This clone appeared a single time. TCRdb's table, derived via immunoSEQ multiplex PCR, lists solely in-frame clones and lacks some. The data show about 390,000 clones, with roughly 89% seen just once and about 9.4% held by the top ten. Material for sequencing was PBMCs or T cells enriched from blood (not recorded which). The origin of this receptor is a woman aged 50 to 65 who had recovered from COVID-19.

The CDR3 bases are TGTGCCAGCAAAGGACAGTACTCCTACGAGCAGTACTTC. Amino acids: CASKGQYSYEQYF. This rearrangement joins TRBV2 to TRBJ2-7, with D perhaps TRBD1 (6 bases). The CDR3 sequence is 13 residues long. Germline CDR1 is SNHLY and CDR2 is FYNNEI. V was shortened by 7 bases and J by 0 bases, with 10 bases between the two germline ends.